This entry lists 22 T cell receptor beta chains sequenced from one sample in a study of OX40 agonist ivuxolimab in advanced cancers. Measured with immunoSEQ multiplex PCR; TCRdb has only the in-frame clones, and not every one. The table lists 90,000 to 100,000 clones, around nine tenths of them singletons, with about 0.82% in the top ten. The material sequenced was CD4+ or CD8+ T cells sorted from blood, taken in a trial of the OX40 agonist ivuxolimab. The source of these receptors is an adult with an advanced solid tumor such as melanoma, head and neck, liver or kidney cancer.

This clone has more than one count but fewer than ten. The CDR3 coding sequence is TGTGCCAGCAGCTTGACAGCGAGCTCCTACGAGCAGTACGTC. Protein product: CASSLTASSYEQYV. The V gene is TRBV7-2, the J gene TRBJ2-7, with a possible D match to TRBD1 (5 bases). CDR1 and CDR2 from the germline V gene are SGHTA and FQGNSA. The CDR3 totals 14 residues. Trimming removed 3 bases from V and 0 bases from J, with 9 bases in between.

For the CDR3, the DNA is TGTGCCTGGAGGGCCGGGACCCCCGGTGAGCAGTTCTTC. Encoded protein: CAWRAGTPGEQFF. The V gene is TRBV30, the J gene TRBJ2-1; perhaps D is TRBD1 or TRBD2 (5 bases each). The V end was cut by 3 bases, the J end by 9 bases, with 15 bases between. The CDR3 is made up of 13 amino acids. CDR1 is GTSNPN, CDR2 SVGIG, per germline (reference sequence).

The chain has TRBV19 and TRBJ2-7; D tentatively fits TRBD1 or TRBD2 (5 bases each). From germline, CDR1 is LNHDA and CDR2 SQIVND (reference sequence). The CDR3 has 15 amino acids. V lost 1 base to trimming and J lost 1 base, with 11 bases between them. The CDR3: CASSIGGRGSYEQYF. DNA for the CDR3: TGTGCCAGTAGTATAGGGGGACGGGGATCCTACGAGCAGTACTTC.

V usage is TRBV18 and J usage is TRBJ2-5; TRBD2 matches 15 bases. From germline, CDR1 is KGHSH and CDR2 LQKENI. The CDR3 covers 17 residues. V was clipped by 3 bases and J by 5 bases; unmatched bases: 7. The CDR3 sequence: CASSPVGLAGGLETQYF. CDR3 nucleotide sequence: TGTGCCAGCTCACCCGTCGGACTAGCGGGAGGGCTGGAGACCCAGTACTTC.

The genes are TRBV18 and TRBJ1-5; possibly TRBD1 for D (6 bases). The germline gives CDR1 KGHSH, CDR2 LQKENI. The CDR3 is 16 amino acids. Deletions cut 6 bases from V and 2 bases from J, with 17 bases between. This CDR3 is CASSLSGGQGNQPQHF. The CDR3 nucleotides are TGTGCCAGCTCCCTTTCGGGGGGGCAGGGCAATCAGCCCCAGCATTTT.

The V call is TRBV19, the J call TRBJ1-1; D is ambiguous. Per the germline V gene, CDR1 is LNHDA and CDR2 is SQIVND (reference sequence). With 7 bases removed from V and 5 bases from J, the gap between germline ends came to 17 bases. The CDR3 has 14 amino acids. The CDR3 sequence: CASTPPGSVTEAFF. The CDR3 bases are TGTGCCAGTACCCCTCCGGGCTCGGTTACTGAAGCTTTCTTT.

The chain combines TRBV7-9 with TRBJ2-5, with D tentatively TRBD1 or TRBD2 (5 bases each). CDR3 length: 15 amino acids. V was pared by 5 bases and J by 5 bases, with 18 bases between. Germline V CDR1 and CDR2: SEHNR, FQNEAQ (reference sequence). The CDR3 sequence is CASSPRGLSLETQYF. CDR3 nucleotides: TGTGCCAGCAGCCCCCGGGGCTTATCATTGGAGACCCAGTACTTC.

This chain's CDR3 is CASRGVSTDTQYF. CDR3 bases: TGTGCCAGTAGGGGTGTAAGCACAGATACGCAGTATTTT. The chain couples TRBV19 to TRBJ2-3; D gene ambiguous. The CDR3 loop spans 13 amino acids. Trimming took off 6 bases at V and 0 bases at J, with 7 bases between the two ends. Germline assignment: CDR1 LNHDA and CDR2 SQIVND (reference sequence). The full variable domain, completed using reference TRBV19 and TRBJ2-3, is DGGITQSPKYLFRKEGQNVTLSCEQNLNHDAMYWYRQDPGQGLRLIYYSQIVNDFQKGDIAEGYSVSREKKESFPLTVTSAQKNPTAFYLCASRGVSTDTQYFGPGTRLTVL.

The rearrangement uses TRBV10-3 and TRBJ1-5; 9 bases agree with TRBD1. CDR1 is ENHRY and CDR2 is SYGVKD in the germline V gene. Trimming took 2 bases from V and 2 from J; bases not matched to a gene: 10. There are 18 residues in the CDR3. For the CDR3, the DNA is TGTGCCATCAGTGAGATCGGACAGGGGACTGGGGGCAATCAGCCCCAGCATTTT. Translated: CAISEIGQGTGGNQPQHF.

J is TRBJ2-7 and V is TRBV10-3, with a weak D call TRBD1 (6 bases). V lost 10 bases and J lost 1, with 14 bases in between. The CDR3 spans 13 residues. In germline, CDR1 is ENHRY, CDR2 SYGVKD. The chain's CDR3 is CATRTALSYEQYF. DNA of the CDR3: TGTGCCACCCGGACAGCCTTATCCTACGAGCAGTACTTC.

The chain employs TRBV2 and TRBJ2-5, with 7 bases matching TRBD1. Trimming cost V 8 bases and J 3 bases; bases outside gene matches: 3. Per the germline V gene, CDR1 is SNHLY and CDR2 is FYNNEI. The CDR3 has 12 amino acids. The CDR3 protein is CASGTVEETQYF. The CDR3, as DNA: TGTGCCAGCGGGACAGTGGAAGAGACCCAGTACTTC.

The chain is built from TRBV4-1 and TRBJ1-3, with D uncertain. Germline CDR1 MGHRA, CDR2 YSYEKL. This CDR3 contains 17 residues. Deletions cut 4 bases from V and 3 bases from J, with 19 bases between. This CDR3 reads CASSPAGVLTGGNTIYF. Written as DNA, the CDR3 is TGCGCCAGCAGCCCCGCAGGTGTCTTGACTGGTGGAAACACCATATATTTT.

The V call is TRBV7-2, the J call TRBJ1-1; no clear D. The V end lost 0 bases, the J end lost 11 bases, and 13 bases lay between the germline ends. This CDR3 region has 13 residues. In germline, CDR1 is SGHTA, CDR2 FQGNSA. This CDR3 is CASSLAPSVEAFF. The CDR3 DNA reads TGTGCCAGCAGCTTAGCCCCCTCGGTCGAGGCTTTCTTT.

The V gene is TRBV7-2, the J gene TRBJ2-3; 15 nucleotides agree with TRBD2. Germline CDR1 and CDR2: SGHTA and FQGNSA. CDR3 length: 16 amino acids. After removal of 5 bases from V and 6 bases from J, the junction contained 6 bases not matched to a gene. CDR3 DNA: TGTGCCAGCAGCCCCCGGGGGACTAGCGGGAGGGATACGCAGTATTTT. The encoded protein is CASSPRGTSGRDTQYF. The full variable domain, completed using reference TRBV7-2 and TRBJ2-3, is GAGVSQSPSNKVTEKGKDVELRCDPISGHTALYWYRQSLGQGLEFLIYFQGNSAPDKSGLPSDRFSAERTGGSVSTLTIQRTQQEDSAVYLCASSPRGTSGRDTQYFGPGTRLTVL.

The CDR3 region is CASRGGGTSSYEQYF. CDR3 in DNA: TGTGCCAGCAGGGGAGGCGGGACAAGCTCCTACGAGCAGTACTTC. The genes are TRBV2 and TRBJ2-7; either TRBD1 or TRBD2 may supply D (6 bases each). The CDR3 extends over 15 amino acids. Trimming took off 6 bases at V and 0 bases at J, with 15 bases between the two ends. Germline loops: CDR1 SNHLY, CDR2 FYNNEI.

The CDR3 spells CAISDLTSGHYEQYF. The CDR3 DNA is TGTGCCATCAGTGACTTGACTAGCGGACACTACGAGCAGTACTTC. The V and J genes are TRBV10-3 and TRBJ2-7, with 9 bases identical to TRBD2. Trimming took 3 bases from V and 3 from J; bases not matched to a gene: 6. This CDR3 is built from 15 residues. Germline lookup yields CDR1 ENHRY and CDR2 SYGVKD.

J is TRBJ2-1 and V is TRBV19; 8 nucleotides align to TRBD2. Per germline, CDR1 LNHDA and CDR2 SQIVND (reference sequence). With V trimmed by 5 bases and J by 4 bases, 16 bases remained unmatched. The CDR3 has 18 amino acids. In nucleotides, the CDR3 is TGTGCCAGTAGTCTTAGAAGGTTGAGTAGCGGGAAATACAATGAGCAGTTCTTC. It is translated as CASSLRRLSSGKYNEQFF.

This chain connects TRBV6-5 to TRBJ2-3; D tentatively fits TRBD1 or TRBD2 (6 bases each). CDR1 and CDR2 (germline): MNHEY, SVGAGI. V gave up 7 bases and J gave up 3 bases, with 14 bases separating them. The CDR3 is made up of 14 amino acids. The CDR3 DNA reads as TGTGCCAGCACCCTAGGGGGGAGAACAGATACGCAGTATTTT. It codes for CASTLGGRTDTQYF.

CDR3 DNA: TGTGCCAGCAGCTTATTGACTAGCGGGAGGAGGGATACGCAGTATTTT. Amino acid sequence: CASSLLTSGRRDTQYF. This chain links TRBV7-2 with TRBJ2-3, with 13 bases lining up with TRBD2. Germline-derived CDR1 and CDR2 are SGHTA and FQGNSA. The J segment lost 6 bases and the V segment lost 2 bases, leaving 5 bases of the junction unmatched. This CDR3 comprises 16 residues. Full variable domain (outside the CDR3, taken from reference TRBV7-2 and TRBJ2-3): GAGVSQSPSNKVTEKGKDVELRCDPISGHTALYWYRQSLGQGLEFLIYFQGNSAPDKSGLPSDRFSAERTGGSVSTLTIQRTQQEDSAVYLCASSLLTSGRRDTQYFGPGTRLTVL.

The chain recombines TRBV7-9 with TRBJ2-1; the D gene could be TRBD1 or TRBD2 (5 bases each). The germline CDR1 and CDR2 sequences are SEHNR and FQNEAQ (reference sequence). The V gene lost 5 bases and the J gene lost 6 bases, with 17 bases spanning the gap. CDR3 length: 15 amino acids. This CDR3 reads CASSPSRGRLNEQFF. The CDR3 DNA follows: TGTGCCAGCAGCCCTTCGAGGGGACGGCTCAATGAGCAGTTCTTC.

V usage is TRBV7-2 and J usage is TRBJ2-3, with 12 nucleotides matching TRBD2. The CDR3 contains 18 residues. Trimming removed 4 bases from V and 1 base from J; junction bases left unmatched: 9. CDR1 and CDR2 (germline): SGHTA, FQGNSA. The CDR3: CASSSLRRTSGGTDTQYF. Written as DNA, the CDR3 is TGTGCCAGCAGCTCCCTAAGGCGGACTAGCGGGGGCACAGATACGCAGTATTTT.

This clone was counted only a few times. The chain links TRBV2 to TRBJ1-2; unclear D gene. Trimming shortened V by 4 bases and J by 4 bases, and 7 bases separated the two germline ends. Germline CDR1 is SNHLY and CDR2 is FYNNEI. The CDR3 is 12 amino acids. The CDR3 is CASSASSYGYTF. CDR3 coding DNA: TGTGCCAGCAGTGCCTCCAGCTATGGCTACACCTTC.